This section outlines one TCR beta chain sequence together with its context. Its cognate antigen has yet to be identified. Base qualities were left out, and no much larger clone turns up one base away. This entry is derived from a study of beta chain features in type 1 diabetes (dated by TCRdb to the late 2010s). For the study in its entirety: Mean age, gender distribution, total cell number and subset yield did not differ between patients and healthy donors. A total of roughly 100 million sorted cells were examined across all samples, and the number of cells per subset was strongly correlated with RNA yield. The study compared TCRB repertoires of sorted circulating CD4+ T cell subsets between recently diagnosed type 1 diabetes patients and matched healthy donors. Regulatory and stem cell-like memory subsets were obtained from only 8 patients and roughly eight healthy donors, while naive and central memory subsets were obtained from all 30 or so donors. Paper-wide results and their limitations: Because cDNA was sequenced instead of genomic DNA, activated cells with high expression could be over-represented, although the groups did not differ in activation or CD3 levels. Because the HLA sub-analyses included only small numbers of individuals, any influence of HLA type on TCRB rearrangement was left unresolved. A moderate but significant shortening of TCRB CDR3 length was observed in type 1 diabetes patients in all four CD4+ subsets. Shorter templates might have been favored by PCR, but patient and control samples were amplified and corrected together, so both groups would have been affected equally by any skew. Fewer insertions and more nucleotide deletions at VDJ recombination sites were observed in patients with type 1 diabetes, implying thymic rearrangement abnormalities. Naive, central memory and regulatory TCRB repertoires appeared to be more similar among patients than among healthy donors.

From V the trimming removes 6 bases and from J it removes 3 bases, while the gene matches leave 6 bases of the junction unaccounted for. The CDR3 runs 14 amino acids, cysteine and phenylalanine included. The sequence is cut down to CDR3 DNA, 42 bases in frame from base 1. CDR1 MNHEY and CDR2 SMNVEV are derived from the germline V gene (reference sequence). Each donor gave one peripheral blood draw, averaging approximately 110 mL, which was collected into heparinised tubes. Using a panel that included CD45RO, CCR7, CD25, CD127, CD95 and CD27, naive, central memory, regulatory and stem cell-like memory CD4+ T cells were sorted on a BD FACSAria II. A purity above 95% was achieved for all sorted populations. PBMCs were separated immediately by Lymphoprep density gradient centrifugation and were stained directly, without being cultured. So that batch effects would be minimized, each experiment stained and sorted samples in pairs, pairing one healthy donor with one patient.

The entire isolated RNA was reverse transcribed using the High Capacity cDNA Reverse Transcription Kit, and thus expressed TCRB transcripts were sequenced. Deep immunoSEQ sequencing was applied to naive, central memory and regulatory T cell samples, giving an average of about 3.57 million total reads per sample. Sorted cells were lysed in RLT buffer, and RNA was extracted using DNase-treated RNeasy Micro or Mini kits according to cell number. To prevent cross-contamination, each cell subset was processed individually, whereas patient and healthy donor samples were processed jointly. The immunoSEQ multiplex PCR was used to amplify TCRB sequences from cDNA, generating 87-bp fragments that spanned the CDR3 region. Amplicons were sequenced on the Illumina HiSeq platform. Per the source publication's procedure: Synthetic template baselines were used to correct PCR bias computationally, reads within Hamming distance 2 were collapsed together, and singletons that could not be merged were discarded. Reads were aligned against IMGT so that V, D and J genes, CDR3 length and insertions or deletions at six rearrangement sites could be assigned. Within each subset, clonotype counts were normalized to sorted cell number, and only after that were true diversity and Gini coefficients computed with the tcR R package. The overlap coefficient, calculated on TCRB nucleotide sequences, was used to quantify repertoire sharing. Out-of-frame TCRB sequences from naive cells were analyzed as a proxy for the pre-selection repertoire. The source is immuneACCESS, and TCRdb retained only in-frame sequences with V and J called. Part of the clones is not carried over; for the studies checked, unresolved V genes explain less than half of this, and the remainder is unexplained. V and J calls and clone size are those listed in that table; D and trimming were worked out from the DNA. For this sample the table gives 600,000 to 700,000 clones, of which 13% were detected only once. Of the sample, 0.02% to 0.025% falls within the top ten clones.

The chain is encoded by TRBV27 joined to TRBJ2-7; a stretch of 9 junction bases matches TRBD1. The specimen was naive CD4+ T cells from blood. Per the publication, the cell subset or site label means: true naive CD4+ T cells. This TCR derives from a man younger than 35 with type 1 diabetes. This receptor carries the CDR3 CASSQDRGSYEQYF. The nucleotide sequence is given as TGTGCCAGCAGCCAGGACAGGGGAAGCTACGAGCAGTACTTC.